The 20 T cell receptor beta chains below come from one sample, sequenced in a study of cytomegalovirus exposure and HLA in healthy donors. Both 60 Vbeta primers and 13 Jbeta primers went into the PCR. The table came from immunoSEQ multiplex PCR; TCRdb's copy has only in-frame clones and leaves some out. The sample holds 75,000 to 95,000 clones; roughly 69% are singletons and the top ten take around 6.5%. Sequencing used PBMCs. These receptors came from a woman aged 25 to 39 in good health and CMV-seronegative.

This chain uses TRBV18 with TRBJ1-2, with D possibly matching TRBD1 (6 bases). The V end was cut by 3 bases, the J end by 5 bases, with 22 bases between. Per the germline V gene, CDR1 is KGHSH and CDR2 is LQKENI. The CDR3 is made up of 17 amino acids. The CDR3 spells CASSPSDLTGHSYGYTF. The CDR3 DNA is TGTGCCAGCTCACCTTCTGACTTGACAGGCCACTCTTATGGCTACACCTTC.

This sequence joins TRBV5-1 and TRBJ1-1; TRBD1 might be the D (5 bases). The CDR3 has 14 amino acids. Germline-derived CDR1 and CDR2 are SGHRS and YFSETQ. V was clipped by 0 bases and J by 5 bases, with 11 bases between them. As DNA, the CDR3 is TGCGCCAGCAGCTTGGGAGGTGGGACTACTGAAGCTTTCTTT. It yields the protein CASSLGGGTTEAFF.

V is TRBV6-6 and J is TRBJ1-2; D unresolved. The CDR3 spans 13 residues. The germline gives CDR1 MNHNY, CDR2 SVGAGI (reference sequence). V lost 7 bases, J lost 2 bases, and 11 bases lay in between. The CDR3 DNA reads TGTGCCAGCACCCCCTACGAGAACTATGGCTACACCTTC. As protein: CASTPYENYGYTF.

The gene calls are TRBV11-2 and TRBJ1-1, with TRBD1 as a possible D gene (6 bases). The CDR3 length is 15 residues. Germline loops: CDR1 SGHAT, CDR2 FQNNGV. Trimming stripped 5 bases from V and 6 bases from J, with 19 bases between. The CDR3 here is CASSPLRGGRAEAFF. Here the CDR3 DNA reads TGTGCCAGCAGCCCGCTAAGGGGGGGGAGGGCTGAAGCTTTCTTT.

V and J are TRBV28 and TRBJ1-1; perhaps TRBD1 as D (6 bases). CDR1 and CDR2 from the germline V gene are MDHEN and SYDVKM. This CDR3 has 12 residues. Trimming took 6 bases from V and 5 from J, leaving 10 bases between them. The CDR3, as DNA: TGTGCCAGCAGCCGAGACAGGACTGAAGCTTTCTTT. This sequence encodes CASSRDRTEAFF.

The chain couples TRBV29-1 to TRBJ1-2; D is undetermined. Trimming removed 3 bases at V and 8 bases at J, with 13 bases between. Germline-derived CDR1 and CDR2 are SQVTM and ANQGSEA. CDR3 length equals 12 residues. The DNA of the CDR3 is TGCAGCGTTGATCCCCCTCGCGCGGGCTACACCTTC. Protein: CSVDPPRAGYTF.

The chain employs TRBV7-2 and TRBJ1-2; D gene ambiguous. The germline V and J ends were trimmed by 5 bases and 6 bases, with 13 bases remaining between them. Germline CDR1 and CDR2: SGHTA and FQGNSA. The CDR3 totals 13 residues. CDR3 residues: CASSLMQRNGYTF. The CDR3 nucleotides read TGTGCCAGCAGCCTGATGCAGAGGAATGGCTACACCTTC.

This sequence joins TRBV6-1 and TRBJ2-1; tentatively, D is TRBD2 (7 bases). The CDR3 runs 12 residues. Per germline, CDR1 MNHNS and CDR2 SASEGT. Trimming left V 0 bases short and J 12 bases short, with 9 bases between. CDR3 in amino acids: CASSEAGGRQFF. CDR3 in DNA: TGTGCCAGCAGTGAAGCCGGGGGGCGGCAGTTCTTC.

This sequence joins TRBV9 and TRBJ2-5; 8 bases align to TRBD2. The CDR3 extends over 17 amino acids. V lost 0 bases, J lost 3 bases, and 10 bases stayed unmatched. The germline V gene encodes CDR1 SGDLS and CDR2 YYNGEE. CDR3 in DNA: TGTGCCAGCAGCGTAGACCCCACGGGGGGGCAGAAAGAGACCCAGTACTTC. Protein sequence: CASSVDPTGGQKETQYF. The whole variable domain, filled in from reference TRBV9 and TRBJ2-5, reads DSGVTQTPKHLITATGQRVTLRCSPRSGDLSVYWYQQSLDQGLQFLIQYYNGEERAKGNILERFSAQQFPDLHSELNLSSLELGDSALYFCASSVDPTGGQKETQYFGPGTRLLVL.

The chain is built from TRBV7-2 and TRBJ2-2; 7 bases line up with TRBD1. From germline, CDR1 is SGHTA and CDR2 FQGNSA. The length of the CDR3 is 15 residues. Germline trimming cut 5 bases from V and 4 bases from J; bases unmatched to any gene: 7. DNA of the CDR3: TGTGCCAGCAGCCCTTCGGGACAGCCCACCGGGGAGCTGTTTTTT. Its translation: CASSPSGQPTGELFF.

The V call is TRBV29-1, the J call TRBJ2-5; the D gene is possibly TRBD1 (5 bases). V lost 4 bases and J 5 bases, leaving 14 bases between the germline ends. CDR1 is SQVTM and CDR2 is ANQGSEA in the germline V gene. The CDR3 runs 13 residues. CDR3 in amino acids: CSVVQGAGETQYF. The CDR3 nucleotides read TGCAGCGTTGTACAAGGGGCAGGGGAGACCCAGTACTTC.

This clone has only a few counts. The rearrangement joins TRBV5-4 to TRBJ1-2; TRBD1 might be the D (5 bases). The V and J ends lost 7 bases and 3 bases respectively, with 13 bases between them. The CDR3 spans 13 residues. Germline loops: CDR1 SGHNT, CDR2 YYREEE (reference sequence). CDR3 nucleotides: TGTGCCAGCCGCCAGGGATGGGACTATGGCTACACCTTC. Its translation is CASRQGWDYGYTF.

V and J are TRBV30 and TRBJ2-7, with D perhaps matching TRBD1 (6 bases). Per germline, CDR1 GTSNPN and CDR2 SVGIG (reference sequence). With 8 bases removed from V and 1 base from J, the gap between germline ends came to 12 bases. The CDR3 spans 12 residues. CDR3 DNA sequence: TGTGCCGGAAACAGGGAGTCCTACGAGCAGTACTTC. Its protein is CAGNRESYEQYF.

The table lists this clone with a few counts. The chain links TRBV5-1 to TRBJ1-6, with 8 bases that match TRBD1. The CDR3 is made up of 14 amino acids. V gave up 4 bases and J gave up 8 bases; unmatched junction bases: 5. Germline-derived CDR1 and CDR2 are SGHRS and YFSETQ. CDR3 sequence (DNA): TGCGCCAGCAGCCCGGACAGGGTTGATTCACCCCTCCACTTT. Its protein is CASSPDRVDSPLHF.

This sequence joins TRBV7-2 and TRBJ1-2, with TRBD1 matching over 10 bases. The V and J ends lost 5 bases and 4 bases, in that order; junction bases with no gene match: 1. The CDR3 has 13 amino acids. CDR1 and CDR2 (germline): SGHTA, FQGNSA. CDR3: CASSRDRGYGYTF. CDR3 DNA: TGTGCCAGCAGCCGGGACAGGGGCTATGGCTACACCTTC.

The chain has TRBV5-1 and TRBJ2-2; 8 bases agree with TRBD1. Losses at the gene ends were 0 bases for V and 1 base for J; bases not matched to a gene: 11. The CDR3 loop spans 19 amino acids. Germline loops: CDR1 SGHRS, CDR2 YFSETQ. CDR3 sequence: CASSLGRYPGQVNTGELFF. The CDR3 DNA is TGCGCCAGCAGCTTGGGAAGGTATCCGGGACAGGTGAACACCGGGGAGCTGTTTTTT.

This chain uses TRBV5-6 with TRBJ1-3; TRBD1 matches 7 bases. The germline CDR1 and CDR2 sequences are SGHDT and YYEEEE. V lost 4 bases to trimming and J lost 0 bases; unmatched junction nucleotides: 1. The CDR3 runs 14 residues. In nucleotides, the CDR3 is TGTGCCAGCAGCCCAGGGGGCTCTGGAAACACCATATATTTT. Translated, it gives CASSPGGSGNTIYF.

The CDR3 loop reads CASSLGDRAETGELFF. The CDR3 DNA is TGCGCCAGCAGCTTGGGGGACAGGGCGGAAACCGGGGAGCTGTTTTTT. The chain has TRBV5-1 and TRBJ2-2, with 9 nucleotides matching TRBD1. Germline-derived CDR1 and CDR2 are SGHRS and YFSETQ. CDR3 length equals 16 residues. J gave up 5 bases and V 0 bases, and 5 bases lay outside the gene matches.

CDR3 bases: TGTGCCAGCAGCTGGACAGGATCACGCAATGAGCAGTTCTTC. Residues: CASSWTGSRNEQFF. The chain uses TRBV5-4 and TRBJ2-1; 7 bases agree with TRBD1. CDR1 is SGHNT, CDR2 YYREEE, per germline (reference sequence). The V and J ends lost 3 bases and 6 bases, in that order; junction bases with no gene match: 6. CDR3 length: 14 amino acids.

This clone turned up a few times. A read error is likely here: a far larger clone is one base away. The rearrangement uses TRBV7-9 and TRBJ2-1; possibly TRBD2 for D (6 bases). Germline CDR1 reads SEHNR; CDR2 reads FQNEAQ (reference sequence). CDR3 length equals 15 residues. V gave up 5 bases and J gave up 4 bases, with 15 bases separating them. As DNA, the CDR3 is TGTGCCAGCAGCCCTCTACCGGGGGATTACAATGAGCAGTTCTTC. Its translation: CASSPLPGDYNEQFF. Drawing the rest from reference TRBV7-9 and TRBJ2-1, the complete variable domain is DTGVSQNPRHKITKRGQNVTFRCDPISEHNRLYWYRQTLGQGPEFLTYFQNEAQLEKSRLLSDRFSAERPKGSFSTLEIQRTEQGDSAMYLCASSPLPGDYNEQFFGPGTRLTVL.